The source of this T cell receptor (beta chain) is a study of T-cell memory formation after mild COVID-19. Overall study context: Largely donor-specific sequence clusters came from two donors. Notes on the study in general: Researchers found some responding clones in pre-infection memory, a sign that cross-reactive memory joined.

TCRdb called the 5' RACE reads again in MiXCR, with one record for every CDR3 protein. The table lists 350,000 to 500,000 distinct CDR3 sequences, around 20% of them singletons. This clonotype was counted once. Its antigen is unidentified. The V segment lost 4 bases and the J segment 8 bases; nucleotides outside the gene matches: 11. The CDR3 has 17 amino acids. Germline loops: CDR1 LGHDT, CDR2 YNNKEL (reference sequence). The clonotype originates from an adult woman who had mild COVID-19 (a few samples of this study predate the infection). Cell type and time point are not known. The sequenced sample consisted of PBMCs or a T cell subset sorted from them (not recorded which). This chain uses TRBV3-1 with TRBJ2-1; 13 bases are a match to TRBD2. CDR3 sequence (DNA): TGTGCCAGCAGCCCATATGGACTAGCGGGAGTCGGCGATGAGCAGTTCTTC. Translation: CASSPYGLAGVGDEQFF.